A few counts support the clone carrying this T cell receptor (beta chain). Antigen unknown. The sample is drawn from a study of T-cell memory formation after mild COVID-19. Study-level information: Each donor largely had its own TCR clusters.

TCRdb reprocessed the 5' RACE reads with MiXCR, giving one entry per CDR3 protein. The table lists 120,000 to 150,000 distinct CDR3 sequences, 15% to 20% of them singletons, with around 2.5% in the top ten. Whole-study findings and limits: Cross-reactive memory seemingly joined, as some responding clones were found in pre-infection memory. What remained unconfirmed was the SARS-CoV-2 specificity of second-wave clones peaking on day 37. Clones that contracted from day 15 to 85 had balanced CD4/CD8; later expanders were CD4+ biased.

The sample was PBMCs or a T cell subset sorted from them (not recorded which). The TCR was taken from an adult woman who had mild COVID-19 (a few samples of this study predate the infection). Cell type and time point are not known.

The CDR3 reads CASNRAGEEETQYF. In DNA, the CDR3 is TGTGCCAGCAATCGGGCAGGGGAGGAAGAGACCCAGTACTTC. The chain recombines TRBV6-5 with TRBJ2-5; either TRBD1 or TRBD2 may supply D (6 bases each). There are 14 residues in the CDR3. V was trimmed by 7 bases and J by 3 bases, leaving 15 bases between them. Per germline, CDR1 MNHEY and CDR2 SVGAGI.